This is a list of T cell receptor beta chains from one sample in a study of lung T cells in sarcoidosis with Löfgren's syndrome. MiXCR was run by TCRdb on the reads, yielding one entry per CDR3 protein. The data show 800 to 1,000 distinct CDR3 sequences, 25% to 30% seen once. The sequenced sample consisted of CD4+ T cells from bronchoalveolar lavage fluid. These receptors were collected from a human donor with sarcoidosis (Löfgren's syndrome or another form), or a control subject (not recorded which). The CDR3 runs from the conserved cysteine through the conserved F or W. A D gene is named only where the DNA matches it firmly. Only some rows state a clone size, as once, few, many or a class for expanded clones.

cdr3_aa: CSTMTGNSGNTIYF; cdr3_nt: TGCAGCACAATGACAGGCAACTCTGGAAACACCATATATTTT; d_call: NA; v_call: TRBV29-1; clone_size: medium-sized; j_call: TRBJ1-3
cdr3_aa: CASSSGGAWQFF; cdr3_nt: TGTGCCTCGTCTAGCGGGGGGGCCTGGCAGTTCTTC; d_call: TRBD2; v_call: TRBV7-9; clone_size: medium-sized; j_call: TRBJ2-1
cdr3_aa: CASSLEGQGKDGYTF; cdr3_nt: TGCGCCAGCAGCTTGGAGGGACAGGGGAAAGATGGCTACACCTTC; d_call: TRBD1; v_call: TRBV5-1; clone_size: many; j_call: TRBJ1-2
cdr3_aa: CASTRRGSGGPGTDTQYF; cdr3_nt: TGTGCCAGCACCCGAAGGGGTAGCGGGGGGCCCGGCACAGATACGCAGTATTTT; d_call: TRBD2; v_call: TRBV28; clone_size: large; j_call: TRBJ2-3
cdr3_aa: CASSIDAVTDTQYF; cdr3_nt: TGTGCCAGTAGTATAGATGCGGTCACAGATACGCAGTATTTT; d_call: NA; v_call: TRBV19; clone_size: large; j_call: TRBJ2-3
cdr3_aa: CSGRDTYNSPLHF; cdr3_nt: TGCAGTGGCAGGGATACTTATAATTCACCCCTCCACTTT; d_call: NA; v_call: TRBV20-1; clone_size: medium-sized; j_call: TRBJ1-6
cdr3_aa: CASSNRRPYGYTF; cdr3_nt: TGTGCCAGCAGCAACAGACGGCCCTATGGCTACACCTTC; d_call: NA; v_call: TRBV3-1; clone_size: many; j_call: TRBJ1-2
cdr3_aa: CASSPGAETQYF; cdr3_nt: TGTGCCAGCAGCCCGGGAGCAGAGACCCAGTACTTC; d_call: NA; v_call: TRBV27; clone_size: medium-sized; j_call: TRBJ2-5
cdr3_aa: CASSPRPGDVDTQYF; cdr3_nt: TGTGCCAGCTCACCAAGGCCAGGGGATGTAGATACGCAGTATTTT; d_call: NA; v_call: TRBV18; clone_size: medium-sized; j_call: TRBJ2-3
cdr3_aa: CASSLDGREQSPLHF; cdr3_nt: TGCGCCAGCAGCTTGGATGGCAGGGAACAATCACCCCTCCACTTT; d_call: NA; v_call: TRBV5-1; clone_size: medium-sized; j_call: TRBJ1-6
cdr3_aa: CATEWQGTQYF; cdr3_nt: TGTGCCACCGAGTGGCAGGGGACCCAGTACTTC; d_call: NA; v_call: TRBV6-1; clone_size: NA; j_call: TRBJ2-5
cdr3_aa: CASSRTGKGSGERGF; cdr3_nt: TGTGCCAGCAGCCGTACAGGGAAAGGGTCCGGGGAGAGGGGGTTT; d_call: NA; v_call: TRBV7-2; clone_size: NA; j_call: TRBJ2-2
cdr3_aa: CASRATGGIAEAFF; cdr3_nt: TGTGCCAGCAGGGCGACAGGTGGTATCGCTGAAGCTTTCTTT; d_call: NA; v_call: TRBV11-2; clone_size: medium-sized; j_call: TRBJ1-1
cdr3_aa: CASTNRQVTDTQYF; cdr3_nt: TGTGCCAGCACAAACAGACAAGTCACAGATACGCAGTATTTT; d_call: NA; v_call: TRBV12-3/TRBV12-4; clone_size: medium-sized; j_call: TRBJ2-3
cdr3_aa: CASSSQPSGGTDTQYF; cdr3_nt: TGTGCCAGCAGCTCCCAACCTAGCGGGGGCACAGATACGCAGTATTTT; d_call: TRBD2; v_call: TRBV7-2; clone_size: medium-sized; j_call: TRBJ2-3
cdr3_aa: CATERQETQYF; cdr3_nt: TGTGCCACCGAGCGGCAAGAGACCCAGTACTTC; d_call: NA; v_call: TRBV6-2/TRBV6-3; clone_size: large; j_call: TRBJ2-5
cdr3_aa: CSADPGLAGDSSTDTQYF; cdr3_nt: TGCAGTGCTGACCCTGGACTAGCGGGGGACTCCAGCACAGATACGCAGTATTTT; d_call: TRBD2; v_call: TRBV20-1; clone_size: large; j_call: TRBJ2-3
cdr3_aa: CSVGSQGGELFF; cdr3_nt: TGCAGCGTTGGGAGTCAAGGCGGGGAGCTGTTTTTT; d_call: NA; v_call: TRBV29-1; clone_size: many; j_call: TRBJ2-2
cdr3_aa: CASGLDGREQSPLHF; cdr3_nt: TGCGCCAGCGGCTTGGATGGCAGGGAGCAATCACCCCTCCACTTT; d_call: NA; v_call: TRBV5-1; clone_size: NA; j_call: TRBJ1-6
cdr3_aa: CASRQGDYGYTF; cdr3_nt: TGTGCCAGCAGACAGGGGGACTATGGCTACACCTTC; d_call: TRBD1; v_call: TRBV28; clone_size: large; j_call: TRBJ1-2
cdr3_aa: CASSLMGDRGNEKLFF; cdr3_nt: TGTGCCAGCAGTTTAATGGGGGACAGGGGCAATGAAAAACTGTTTTTT; d_call: TRBD1; v_call: TRBV27; clone_size: many; j_call: TRBJ1-4
cdr3_aa: CASSFTSADTQYF; cdr3_nt: TGTGCCAGCAGTTTTACTAGTGCCGATACGCAGTATTTT; d_call: NA; v_call: TRBV28; clone_size: medium-sized; j_call: TRBJ2-3
cdr3_aa: CASSLAGGGYPYEQYF; cdr3_nt: TGTGCCAGCAGCTTAGCGGGGGGCGGGTACCCCTACGAGCAGTACTTC; d_call: NA; v_call: TRBV11-2; clone_size: medium-sized; j_call: TRBJ2-7
cdr3_aa: CASSLVVWSNSPLHF; cdr3_nt: TGCGCCAGCAGCTTGGTTGTCTGGAGTAATTCACCCCTCCACTTT; d_call: NA; v_call: TRBV5-1; clone_size: NA; j_call: TRBJ1-6